This TCR beta chain was sequenced for a study of T cell responses to AZD1222 COVID-19 vaccine. This CDR3 is 17 amino acids long. CDR1 and CDR2 from the germline V gene are SGHTA and FQGNSA. The V gene lost 4 bases and the J gene lost 0 bases, with 16 bases spanning the gap. Sequencing used immunoSEQ multiplex PCR; TCRdb keeps in-frame clones, though not all of them. The sample yields some 100,000 clones, 70% to 90% seen once. Comments on this clone: Its antigen remains unknown.

Second doses at about 4 or about 12 weeks were pooled. Notes on the study in general: Unmutated regions of variants are reportedly targeted by nearly half of spike-specific TCRs. In a largely white British group with more females than males, clonal diversity was possibly underestimated. No repertoire was sampled before or during the peak T cell response, only after it.

The chain links TRBV7-2 to TRBJ1-5; D remains unclear. Sequencing was performed on peripheral blood, taken 28 days after the second AZD1222 dose. This TCR was sampled from an adult who received the AZD1222 COVID-19 vaccine. In DNA form, the CDR3 reads TGTGCCAGCAGCTCCCGACACGGAGGCGGTAGCAATCAGCCCCAGCATTTT. It is translated as CASSSRHGGGSNQPQHF.